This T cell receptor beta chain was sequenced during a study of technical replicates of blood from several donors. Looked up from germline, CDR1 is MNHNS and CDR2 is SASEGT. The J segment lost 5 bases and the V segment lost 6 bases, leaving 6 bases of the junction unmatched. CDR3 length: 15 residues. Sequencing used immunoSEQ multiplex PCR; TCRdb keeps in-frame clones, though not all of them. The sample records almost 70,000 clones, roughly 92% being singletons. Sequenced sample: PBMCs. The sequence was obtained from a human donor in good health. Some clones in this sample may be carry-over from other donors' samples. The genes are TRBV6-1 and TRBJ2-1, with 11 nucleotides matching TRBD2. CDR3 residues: CASRFLTSGNNEQFF. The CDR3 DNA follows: TGTGCCAGCAGGTTTTTGACTAGCGGGAACAATGAGCAGTTCTTC.